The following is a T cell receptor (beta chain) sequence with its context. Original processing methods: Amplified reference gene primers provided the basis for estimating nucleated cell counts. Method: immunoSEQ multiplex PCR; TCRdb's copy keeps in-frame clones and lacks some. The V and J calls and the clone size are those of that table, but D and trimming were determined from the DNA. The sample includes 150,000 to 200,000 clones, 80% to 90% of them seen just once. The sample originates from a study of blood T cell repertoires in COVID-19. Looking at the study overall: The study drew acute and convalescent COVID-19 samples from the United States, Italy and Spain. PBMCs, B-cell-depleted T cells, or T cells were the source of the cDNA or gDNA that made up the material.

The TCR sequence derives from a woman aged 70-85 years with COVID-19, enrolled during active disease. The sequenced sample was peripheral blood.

The chain's CDR3 is CASSRVNQPQHF. CDR3 bases: TGTGCCAGCAGTCGTGTTAATCAGCCCCAGCATTTT. The chain carries TRBV28 and TRBJ1-5; D gene ambiguous. Trimming took 5 bases from V and 4 from J, leaving 6 bases between them. Germline V gene sequence: CDR1 MDHEN, CDR2 SYDVKM. CDR3 length equals 12 residues.